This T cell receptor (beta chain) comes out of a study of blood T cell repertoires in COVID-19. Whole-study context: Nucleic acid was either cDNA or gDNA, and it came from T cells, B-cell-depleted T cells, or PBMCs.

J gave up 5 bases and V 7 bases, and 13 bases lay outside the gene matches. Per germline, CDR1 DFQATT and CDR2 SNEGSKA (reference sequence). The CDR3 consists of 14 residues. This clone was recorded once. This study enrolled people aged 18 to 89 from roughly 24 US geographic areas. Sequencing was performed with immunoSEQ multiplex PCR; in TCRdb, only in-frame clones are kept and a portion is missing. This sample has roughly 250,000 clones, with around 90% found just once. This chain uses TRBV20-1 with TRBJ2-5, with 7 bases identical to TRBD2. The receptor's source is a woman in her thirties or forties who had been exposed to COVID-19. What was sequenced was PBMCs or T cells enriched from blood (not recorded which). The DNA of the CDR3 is TGCAGTGTTAGTCCGGGACTACAATCGGAGACCCAGTACTTC. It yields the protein CSVSPGLQSETQYF.